Below, 16 T cell receptor beta chains from the same sample are listed, as sequenced in a study of T cell repertoires in cytomegalovirus infection. TCRdb reprocessed the reads with MiXCR, giving one entry per CDR3 protein. The sample includes 110,000 or so distinct CDR3 sequences, about 30% of them seen just once. Their antigens remain unidentified. This specimen was CD8+ T cells from cultured PBMCs, taken from culture after CMV antigen stimulation. The receptor source for this set is a human donor in good health (CMV status not recorded). Some clones in this sample may be carry-over from other donors' samples.

The chain joins TRBV28 to TRBJ2-1, with 9 bases fitting TRBD2. The CDR3 spans 17 residues. From germline, CDR1 is MDHEN and CDR2 SYDVKM. Unmatched junction bases numbered 9, after V lost 3 bases and J lost 3 bases. CDR3 loop: CASSFLGAGGHYNEQFF. For the CDR3, the DNA is TGTGCCAGCAGTTTCCTGGGAGCGGGGGGCCACTACAATGAGCAGTTCTTC. Full variable domain (missing parts from reference TRBV28 and TRBJ2-1): DVKVTQSSRYLVKRTGEKVFLECVQDMDHENMFWYRQDPGLGLRLIYFSYDVKMKEKGDIPEGYSVSREKKERFSLILESASTNQTSMYLCASSFLGAGGHYNEQFFGPGTRLTVL.

This clonotype was seen repeatedly, ten times or more. The J gene is TRBJ1-1, the V gene TRBV7-3; 8 nucleotides align to TRBD1. This CDR3 has 15 residues. J lost 0 bases, V lost 5 bases, and 5 bases had no gene match. CDR1 and CDR2 from the germline V gene are SGHTA and FQGTGA. Here the CDR3 reads CASSRGQGMNTEAFF. The DNA for the CDR3 is TGTGCCAGCAGCCGCGGACAGGGCATGAACACTGAAGCTTTCTTT.

This chain links TRBV4-3 with TRBJ1-2; D perhaps matches TRBD1 (5 bases). The ends were cut back, 1 base at V and 1 base at J, with 13 bases in the middle. Germline V gives CDR1 LGHNA, CDR2 YSLEER. CDR3 length: 16 residues. The CDR3 bases are TGCGCCAGCAGCCAAGGTACTGCAGGGATTAACTATGGCTACACCTTC. Translation gives CASSQGTAGINYGYTF.

This clonotype was counted only a few times. CDR3 sequence reads: CASKGEILSGNTIYF. In DNA, the CDR3 is TGTGCCAGCAAAGGTGAAATACTCTCTGGAAACACCATATATTTT. The chain recombines TRBV2 with TRBJ1-3; D is uncertain. This CDR3 is 15 amino acids long. CDR1 is SNHLY and CDR2 is FYNNEI in the germline V gene. Trimming removed 7 bases at V and 0 bases at J, with 13 bases between.

This rearrangement joins TRBV7-6 to TRBJ2-2; 8 bases map to TRBD1. V lost 8 bases and J lost 3; bases outside the gene matches: 8. The CDR3 has 15 amino acids. Germline V lookup: CDR1 SGHVS, CDR2 FNYEAQ. As DNA, the CDR3 is TGTGCCAGCCCGTTGGGACAGGAGGACACCGGGGAGCTGTTTTTT. Protein product: CASPLGQEDTGELFF.

This sequence joins TRBV28 and TRBJ2-1; TRBD2 is a possible D gene (6 bases). This CDR3 comprises 14 residues. Trimming took off 2 bases at V and 10 bases at J, with 15 bases between the two ends. Germline CDR1 reads MDHEN; CDR2 reads SYDVKM. The CDR3 DNA sequence: TGTGCCAGCAGTTTAGCCCCGGGACTGGGGGAGCAGTTCTTC. Its protein is CASSLAPGLGEQFF.

This clonotype was observed a few times. This chain joins TRBV4-1 and TRBJ2-7, with a tentative D call TRBD1 (5 bases). With 3 bases removed from V and 3 bases from J, the gap between germline ends came to 15 bases. Germline values: CDR1 MGHRA, CDR2 YSYEKL. The CDR3 is 15 residues long. CDR3 protein: CASSQTVGNYYEQYF. For the CDR3, the DNA is TGCGCCAGCAGCCAGACAGTCGGCAATTACTACGAGCAGTACTTC.

The CDR3 coding sequence is TGTGCCAGCAGTTTACGAGGGGATGTTTCACCCCTCCACTTT. Translating gives CASSLRGDVSPLHF. The gene calls are TRBV28 and TRBJ1-6, with D possibly matching TRBD1 (5 bases). V lost 2 bases and J lost 9, with 11 bases in between. Germline CDR1 reads MDHEN; CDR2 reads SYDVKM. The CDR3 extends over 14 amino acids.

This clonotype was counted a few times. This chain connects TRBV6-6 to TRBJ1-2, with D perhaps matching TRBD1 (6 bases). The germline V gene has CDR1 MNHNY and CDR2 SVGAGI (reference sequence). This CDR3 has 12 residues. The V gene lost 5 bases and the J gene lost 4 bases, with 8 bases spanning the gap. The CDR3 region is CASSKGGYGYTF. CDR3 bases: TGTGCCAGCAGTAAGGGGGGCTATGGCTACACCTTC.

This clonotype turned up a few times. This sequence joins TRBV12-3 or TRBV12-4 and TRBJ2-7, with D perhaps given as TRBD1 or TRBD2 (5 bases each). The CDR3 length is 14 residues. Trimming pared 9 bases from V and 2 bases from J, leaving 17 bases between. The CDR3, as DNA: TGTGCCAGTCGAGTTGGGGACGGACCCTACGAGCAGTACTTC. Its translation: CASRVGDGPYEQYF.

The chain couples TRBV5-4 to TRBJ2-3; TRBD1 is a possible D gene (5 bases). CDR1 and CDR2 (germline): SGHNT, YYREEE (reference sequence). V dropped 4 bases and J dropped 0 bases, with 12 bases sitting between them. The length of the CDR3 is 15 residues. In DNA, the CDR3 is TGTGCCAGCAGCCTCCGACAGTTAAGCACAGATACGCAGTATTTT. Translating it yields CASSLRQLSTDTQYF.

This rearrangement joins TRBV7-6 to TRBJ1-5; the match to TRBD1 covers 12 bases. The V segment lost 4 bases and the J segment 5 bases; nucleotides outside the gene matches: 6. The CDR3 extends over 16 amino acids. Looked up from germline, CDR1 is SGHVS and CDR2 is FNYEAQ. CDR3 region: CASSSRDRGPDQPQHF. The CDR3 nucleotides read TGTGCCAGCAGCTCTAGGGACAGGGGGCCGGATCAGCCCCAGCATTTT.

The chain links TRBV9 to TRBJ1-3; TRBD1 is a possible D gene (6 bases). CDR3 length: 14 amino acids. CDR1 and CDR2 from the germline V gene are SGDLS and YYNGEE. Trimming took 2 bases from V and 2 from J, leaving 8 bases between them. The CDR3 spells CASSVPGAGNTIYF. CDR3 nucleotide sequence: TGTGCCAGCAGCGTCCCAGGGGCTGGAAACACCATATATTTT.

The CDR3 loop is CASSLSGLSSTDTQYF. CDR3 DNA sequence: TGCGCCAGCAGCTTGAGTGGCCTCTCTAGCACAGATACGCAGTATTTT. The chain is built from TRBV5-1 and TRBJ2-3, with no clear D. This CDR3 contains 16 residues. V lost 1 base, J lost 0 bases, and 12 bases lay in between. From germline, CDR1 is SGHRS and CDR2 YFSETQ.

V gene TRBV12-3 or TRBV12-4 combines with J gene TRBJ2-6; D is undetermined. CDR3 length: 14 amino acids. Trimming took off 3 bases at V and 4 bases at J, with 7 bases between the two ends. The CDR3 nucleotides are TGTGCCAGCAGTTTGGTGGGCGGGGCCAACGTCCTGACTTTC. Encoded protein: CASSLVGGANVLTF.

The chain uses TRBV6-1 and TRBJ2-3; possible D gene TRBD1, 6 bases. Trimming left V 5 bases short and J 0 bases short, with 12 bases between. Germline V gene data show CDR1 as MNHNS and CDR2 as SASEGT. The CDR3 has 15 residues. The CDR3 loop is CASSSGTMSTDTQYF. The CDR3 region has the DNA TGTGCCAGCAGTTCCGGGACAATGAGCACAGATACGCAGTATTTT.